This T cell receptor beta chain comes out of a study of blood T cell repertoires in COVID-19 (TCRdb year 2020). In the study overall: Samples from collaborators originated in the United States, Italy and Spain and spanned both the acute and convalescent phases of COVID-19. Sample metadata almost always included a de-identified subject ID, COVID-19 status, age in years and sex. HLA class I and class II types, where available, came from metadata supplied by the sample provider rather than from assay-based typing. The prospective study material was composed of cDNA or gDNA derived from T cells, B-cell-depleted T cells, or PBMCs. Samples came from the ongoing ImmuneRACE study (first 160 participants) plus 1,254 subjects from 6 global collaborators. The dataset comprised deeply sampled blood TCRbeta repertoires from subjects exposed to, actively infected with, or recovered from COVID-19. The repertoires were released in a freely available public database meant as a resource for research on the immune response to SARS-CoV-2. Summary of the overall study and its limitations: The amount of clinical and demographic metadata varied by source and participant and was provided uncurated.

With regard to this clone: The target of this receptor is not known. Per-base qualities were not stored, and no clone one base away is much larger.

CDR1 and CDR2 (MGHRA, YSYEKL) derive from the germline V gene. V ends up 0 bases short and J 7 bases short, with an unmatched junction base count of 3. The CDR3 starts with the cysteine, ends with the phenylalanine, and has 15 residues. Just the 45-base CDR3 DNA is kept, in frame starting at base 1. The immunoSEQ Assay, a bias-controlled multiplex PCR, was used to amplify TCRbeta CDR3 regions from genomic DNA. The original pipeline was this. The number of nucleated cells in each sample was estimated from the amplification of reference gene primers within the assay. To quantify the absolute abundance of each unique TCRbeta CDR3 rearrangement, sequence reads were collapsed and filtered. For each sample, productive Simpson clonality was calculated as the square root of Simpson's diversity index across productive rearrangements. TCRdb holds this immuneACCESS table with in-frame rearrangements only. Some clones are missing; in checked studies, unresolved V genes explain under half, and the rest has no known cause. The V and J calls and clone size come from that table; D and trimming were worked out from the DNA. The sample contains under 200,000 clones, approximately 92% of them found a single time. Of the sample, roughly 0.56% is held by the ten largest clones.

Each collaborating institution followed its own protocols to collect whole blood in K2EDTA tubes. For TCRbeta analysis, collaborator samples were shipped as frozen whole blood, as isolated PBMCs, or as DNA extracted from either sample type. The chain is encoded by TRBV4-1 joined to TRBJ1-6; 7 central bases correspond to TRBD1. This TCR came from a middle-aged man with acute or convalescent COVID-19. The specimen sequenced was peripheral blood. The bases are TGCGCCAGCAGCCAAGAAGGGGGCAACAATTCACCCCTCCACTTT. It translates as CASSQEGGNNSPLHF.